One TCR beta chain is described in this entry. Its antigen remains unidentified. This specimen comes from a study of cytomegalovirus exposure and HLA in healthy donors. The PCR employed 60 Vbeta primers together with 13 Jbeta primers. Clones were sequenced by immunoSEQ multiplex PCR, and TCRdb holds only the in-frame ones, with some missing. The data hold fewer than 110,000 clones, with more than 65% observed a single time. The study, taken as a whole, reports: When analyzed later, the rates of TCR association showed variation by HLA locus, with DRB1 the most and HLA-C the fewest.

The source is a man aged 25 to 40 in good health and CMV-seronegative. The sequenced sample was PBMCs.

CDR3 bases: TGTGCCAGCTCCAGGGGAGGGGAAGAGACCCAGTACTTC. Its protein is CASSRGGEETQYF. V usage is TRBV28 and J usage is TRBJ2-5; maybe TRBD2 (7 bases). CDR3 length: 13 amino acids. V lost 8 bases to trimming and J lost 3 bases, with 13 bases between them. Germline CDR1 MDHEN, CDR2 SYDVKM.